What follows describes a single TCR beta chain. This sample is drawn from a study of shared clonotypes between healthy human individuals. Profiling relied on immunoSEQ multiplex PCR, and the TCRdb table lists in-frame clones only, not all of them. The sample lists around 2,000,000 clones, less than 95% occurring once. This CDR3 contains 16 residues. Trimming stripped 3 bases from V and 2 bases from J, with 15 bases between. CDR1 is SEHNR, CDR2 FQNEAQ, per germline (reference sequence). The naive CD8 fraction comprised CD45RO-negative cells positively selected for CCR7 and excluded terminally differentiated effector memory CD45RA+ cells.

The J gene is TRBJ2-3, the V gene TRBV7-9; a possible D gene is TRBD2 (6 bases). Sequenced input: naive CD8+ T cells sorted from blood. The clonotype comes from a man in his late teens or twenties in good health. The chain's CDR3 is CASSLPASVPTDTQYF. The CDR3 coding sequence is TGTGCCAGCAGCTTGCCGGCTAGCGTTCCCACAGATACGCAGTATTTT.